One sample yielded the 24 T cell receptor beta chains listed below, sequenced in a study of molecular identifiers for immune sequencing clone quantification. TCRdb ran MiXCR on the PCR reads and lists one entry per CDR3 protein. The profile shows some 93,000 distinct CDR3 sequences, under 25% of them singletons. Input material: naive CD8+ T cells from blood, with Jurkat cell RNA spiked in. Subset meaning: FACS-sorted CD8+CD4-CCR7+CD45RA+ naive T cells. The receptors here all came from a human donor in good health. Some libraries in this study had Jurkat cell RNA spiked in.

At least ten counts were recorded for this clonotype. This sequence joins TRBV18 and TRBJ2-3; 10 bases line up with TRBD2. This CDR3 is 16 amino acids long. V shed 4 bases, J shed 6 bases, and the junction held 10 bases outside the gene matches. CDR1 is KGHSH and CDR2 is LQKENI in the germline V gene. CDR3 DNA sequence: TGTGCCAGCTCACACTTCAGCGGGGGGGCTGGCGATACGCAGTATTTT. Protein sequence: CASSHFSGGAGDTQYF.

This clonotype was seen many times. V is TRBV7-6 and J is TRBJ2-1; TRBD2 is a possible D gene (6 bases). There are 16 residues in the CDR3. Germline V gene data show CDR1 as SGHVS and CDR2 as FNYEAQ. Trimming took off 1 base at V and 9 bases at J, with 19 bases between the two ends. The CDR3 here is CASSLGPRYGSGEQFF. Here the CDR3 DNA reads TGTGCCAGCAGCTTAGGGCCCCGCTACGGGAGTGGTGAGCAGTTCTTC.

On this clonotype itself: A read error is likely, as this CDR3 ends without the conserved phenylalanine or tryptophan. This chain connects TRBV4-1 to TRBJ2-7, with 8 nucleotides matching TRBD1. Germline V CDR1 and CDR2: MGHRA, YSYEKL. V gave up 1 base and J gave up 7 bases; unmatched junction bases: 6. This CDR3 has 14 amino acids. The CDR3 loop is CASSQGQGFGEQYL. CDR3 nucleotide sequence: TGCGCCAGCAGCCAAGGACAGGGGTTCGGGGAGCAGTACCTC.

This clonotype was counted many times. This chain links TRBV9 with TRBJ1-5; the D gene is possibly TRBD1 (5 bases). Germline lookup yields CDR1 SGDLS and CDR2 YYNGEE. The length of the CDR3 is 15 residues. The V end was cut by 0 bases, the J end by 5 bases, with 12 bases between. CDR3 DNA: TGTGCCAGCAGCGTAGGCCCGGGACCCCATCAGCCCCAGCATTTT. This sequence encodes CASSVGPGPHQPQHF.

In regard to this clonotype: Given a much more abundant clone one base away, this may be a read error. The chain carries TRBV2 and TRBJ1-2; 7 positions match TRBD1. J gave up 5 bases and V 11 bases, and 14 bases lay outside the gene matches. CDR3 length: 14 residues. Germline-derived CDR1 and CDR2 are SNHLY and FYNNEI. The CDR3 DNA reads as TGTGCCGGCGGCGGGACAGATGCTGGGTATGGCTACACCTTC. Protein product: CAGGGTDAGYGYTF.

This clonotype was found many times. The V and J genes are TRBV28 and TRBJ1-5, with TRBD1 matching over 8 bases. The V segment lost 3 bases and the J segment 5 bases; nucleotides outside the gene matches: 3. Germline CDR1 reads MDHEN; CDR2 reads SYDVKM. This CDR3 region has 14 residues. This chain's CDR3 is CASSFRGRDQPQHF. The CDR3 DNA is TGTGCCAGCAGTTTCAGGGGGCGAGATCAGCCCCAGCATTTT.

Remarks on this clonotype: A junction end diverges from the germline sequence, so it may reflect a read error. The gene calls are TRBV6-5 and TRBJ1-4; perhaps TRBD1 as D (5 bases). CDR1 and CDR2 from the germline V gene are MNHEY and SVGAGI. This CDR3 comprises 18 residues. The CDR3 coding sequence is TGTGCCAGCAGTCTTAGGGACTACCACGTGAGGAGTAATGAAAAACGGTTTTTT. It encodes CASSLRDYHVRSNEKRFF.

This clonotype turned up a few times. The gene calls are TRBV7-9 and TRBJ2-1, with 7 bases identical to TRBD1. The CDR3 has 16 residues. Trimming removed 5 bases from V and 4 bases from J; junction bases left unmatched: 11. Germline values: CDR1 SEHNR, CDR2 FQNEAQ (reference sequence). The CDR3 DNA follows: TGTGCCAGCAGCCCCCCACAGGGGCGAGAATACAATGAGCAGTTCTTC. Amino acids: CASSPPQGREYNEQFF.

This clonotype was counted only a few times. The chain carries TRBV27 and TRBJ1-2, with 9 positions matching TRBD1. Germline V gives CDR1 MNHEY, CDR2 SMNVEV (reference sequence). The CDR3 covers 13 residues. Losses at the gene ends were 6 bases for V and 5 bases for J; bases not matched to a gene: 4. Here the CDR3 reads CASRDRGYYGYTF. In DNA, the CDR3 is TGTGCCAGCAGAGACAGGGGGTATTATGGCTACACCTTC.

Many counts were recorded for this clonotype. The CDR3 bases are TGTGCCAGCAGCGTAGATCTTGGGGGTGTCGCAGATACGCAGTATTTT. This codes for CASSVDLGGVADTQYF. V is TRBV9 and J is TRBJ2-3; either TRBD1 or TRBD2 may fit D (5 bases each). This CDR3 comprises 16 residues. The V end lost 0 bases, the J end lost 4 bases, and 15 bases lay between the germline ends. Germline CDR1 is SGDLS and CDR2 is YYNGEE. Based on the CDR3 plus reference TRBV9 and TRBJ2-3, the full variable domain is DSGVTQTPKHLITATGQRVTLRCSPRSGDLSVYWYQQSLDQGLQFLIQYYNGEERAKGNILERFSAQQFPDLHSELNLSSLELGDSALYFCASSVDLGGVADTQYFGPGTRLTVL.

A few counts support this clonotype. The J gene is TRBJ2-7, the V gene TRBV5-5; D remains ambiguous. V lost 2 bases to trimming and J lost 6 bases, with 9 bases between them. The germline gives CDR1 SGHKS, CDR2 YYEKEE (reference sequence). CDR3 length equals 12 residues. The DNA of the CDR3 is TGTGCCAGCAGCTTAGGGCAGGTCGAGCAGTACTTC. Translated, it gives CASSLGQVEQYF.

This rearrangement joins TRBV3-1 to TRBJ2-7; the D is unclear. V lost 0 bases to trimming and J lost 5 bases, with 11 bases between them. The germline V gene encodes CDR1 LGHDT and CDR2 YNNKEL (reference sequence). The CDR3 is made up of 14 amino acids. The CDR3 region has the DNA TGTGCCAGCAGCCAAGAGCTATGGAGCCACGAGCAGTACTTC. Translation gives CASSQELWSHEQYF.

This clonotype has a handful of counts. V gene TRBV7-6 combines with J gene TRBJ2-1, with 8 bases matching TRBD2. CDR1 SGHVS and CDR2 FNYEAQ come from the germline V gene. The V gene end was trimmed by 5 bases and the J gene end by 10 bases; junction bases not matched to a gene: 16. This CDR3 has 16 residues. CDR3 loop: CASSLVSERGSQEQFF. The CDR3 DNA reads TGTGCCAGCAGCCTCGTGAGCGAGCGGGGGAGCCAGGAGCAGTTCTTC.

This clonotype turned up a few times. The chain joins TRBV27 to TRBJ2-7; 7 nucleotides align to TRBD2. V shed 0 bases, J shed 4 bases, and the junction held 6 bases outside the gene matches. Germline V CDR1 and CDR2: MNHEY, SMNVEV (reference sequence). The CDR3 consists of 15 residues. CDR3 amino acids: CASSLSWEGLYEQYF. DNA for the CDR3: TGTGCCAGCAGTTTATCGTGGGAGGGCCTTTACGAGCAGTACTTC.

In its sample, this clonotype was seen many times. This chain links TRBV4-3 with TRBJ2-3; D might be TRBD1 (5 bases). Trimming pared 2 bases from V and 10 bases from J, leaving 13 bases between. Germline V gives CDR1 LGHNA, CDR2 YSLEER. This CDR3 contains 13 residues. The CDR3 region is CASSQTNRFPQYF. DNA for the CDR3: TGCGCCAGCAGCCAAACTAACAGGTTTCCGCAGTATTTT.

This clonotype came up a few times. This chain's CDR3 is CASSQVWTGETQYQETQYF. Written as DNA, the CDR3 is TGCGCCAGCAGCCAAGTTTGGACAGGGGAAACACAGTACCAAGAGACCCAGTACTTC. The chain combines TRBV4-3 with TRBJ2-5; TRBD1 aligns across 9 bases. V dropped 1 base and J dropped 0; count of bases not matched to a gene: 12. Germline V CDR1 and CDR2: LGHNA, YSLEER. The CDR3 runs 19 residues.

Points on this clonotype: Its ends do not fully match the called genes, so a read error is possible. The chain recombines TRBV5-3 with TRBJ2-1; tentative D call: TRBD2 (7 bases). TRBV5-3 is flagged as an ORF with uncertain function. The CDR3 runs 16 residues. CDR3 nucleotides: TGTGCCAGCAGCTTAAAACTAGCGAGGGGGAGGAATGAGCAGTTCTTC. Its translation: CASSLKLARGRNEQFF.

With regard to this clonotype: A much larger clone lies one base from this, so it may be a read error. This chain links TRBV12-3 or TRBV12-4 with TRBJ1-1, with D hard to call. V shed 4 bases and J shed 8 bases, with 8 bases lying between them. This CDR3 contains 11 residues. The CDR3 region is CASSSAFEAFF. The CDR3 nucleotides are TGTGCCAGCAGTTCCGCCTTCGAAGCTTTCTTT.

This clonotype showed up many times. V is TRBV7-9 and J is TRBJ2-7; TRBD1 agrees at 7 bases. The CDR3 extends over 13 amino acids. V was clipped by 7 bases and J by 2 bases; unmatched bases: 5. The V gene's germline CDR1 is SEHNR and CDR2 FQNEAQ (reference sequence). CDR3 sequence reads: CASNQQGPYEQYF. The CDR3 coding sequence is TGTGCCAGCAACCAACAGGGGCCCTACGAGCAGTACTTC.

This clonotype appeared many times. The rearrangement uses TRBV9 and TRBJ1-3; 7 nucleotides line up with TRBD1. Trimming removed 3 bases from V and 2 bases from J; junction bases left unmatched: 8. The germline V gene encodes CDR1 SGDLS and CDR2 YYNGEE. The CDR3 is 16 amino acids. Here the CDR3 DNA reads TGTGCCAGCAGCGGGGGGGGACAGTTAACTGGAAACACCATATATTTT. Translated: CASSGGGQLTGNTIYF.

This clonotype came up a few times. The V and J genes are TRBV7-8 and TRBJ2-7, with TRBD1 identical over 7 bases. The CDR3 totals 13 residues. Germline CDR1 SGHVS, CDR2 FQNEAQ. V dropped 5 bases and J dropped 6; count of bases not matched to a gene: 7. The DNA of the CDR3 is TGTGCCAGCAGCCAACGACAGGGCCGCGAGCAGTACTTC. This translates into CASSQRQGREQYF.

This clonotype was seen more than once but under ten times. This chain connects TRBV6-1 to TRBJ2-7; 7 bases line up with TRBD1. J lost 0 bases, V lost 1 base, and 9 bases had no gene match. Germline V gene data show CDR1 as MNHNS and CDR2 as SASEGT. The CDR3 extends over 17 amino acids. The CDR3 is CASSEVGGDKSSYEQYF. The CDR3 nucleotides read TGTGCCAGCAGTGAAGTAGGGGGCGACAAAAGCTCCTACGAGCAGTACTTC.

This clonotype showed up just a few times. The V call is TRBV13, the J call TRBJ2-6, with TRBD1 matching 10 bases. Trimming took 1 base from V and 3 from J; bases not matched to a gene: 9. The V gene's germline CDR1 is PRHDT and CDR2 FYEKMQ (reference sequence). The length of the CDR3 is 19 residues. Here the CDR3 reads CASSLEVGQGLVGANVLTF. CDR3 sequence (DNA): TGTGCCAGCAGCTTAGAGGTGGGACAGGGGCTAGTTGGGGCCAACGTCCTGACTTTC.

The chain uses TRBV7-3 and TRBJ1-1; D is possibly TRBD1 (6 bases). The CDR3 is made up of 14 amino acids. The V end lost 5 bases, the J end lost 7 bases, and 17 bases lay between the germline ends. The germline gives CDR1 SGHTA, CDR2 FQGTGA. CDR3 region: CASSVNGGGGEAFF. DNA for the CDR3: TGTGCCAGCAGCGTTAACGGGGGCGGTGGTGAAGCTTTCTTT. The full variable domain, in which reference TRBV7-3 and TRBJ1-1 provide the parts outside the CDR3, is GAGVSQTPSNKVTEKGKYVELRCDPISGHTALYWYRQSLGQGPEFLIYFQGTGAADDSGLPNDRFFAVRPEGSVSTLKIQRTERGDSAVYLCASSVNGGGGEAFFGQGTRLTVV.